A selection of T cell receptor beta chains follows, all from one sample in a study of blood T cell repertoires in COVID-19. Clones were read by immunoSEQ multiplex PCR, and TCRdb kept only the in-frame ones, dropping some. Of about 120,000 clones listed, more than 80% are singletons. Sample: peripheral blood. Every receptor here comes from a man between 65 and 85 years old with active or convalescent COVID-19. CDR3s include the opening cysteine and the closing phenylalanine or tryptophan. Each record gives: CDR3 length, V gene, clone size, D gene, J gene, CDR3 protein, CDR3 DNA. The D gene is left open where the match is weak. Clone size is stated in some rows and not others, as once, few, many or a class when expanded.

>15|TRBV5-1|.|TRBD2|TRBJ2-1
CASSSSGNSYNEQFF
TGCGCCAGCAGCTCTAGCGGGAACTCCTACAATGAGCAGTTCTTC
>13|TRBV6-5|.|.|TRBJ1-5
CASSRSPDQPQHF
TGTGCCAGCAGCCGATCTCCAGATCAGCCCCAGCATTTT
>13|TRBV5-1|.|TRBD1|TRBJ1-2
CASSPRTGYGYTF
TGCGCCAGCAGCCCCCGGACAGGATATGGCTACACCTTC
>14|TRBV2|.|TRBD2|TRBJ2-3
CASRDPAGEDTQYF
TGTGCCAGCAGGGACCCAGCGGGAGAAGATACGCAGTATTTT
>14|TRBV19|.|TRBD1|TRBJ1-4
CASSFWDRDEKLFF
TGTGCCAGTAGCTTTTGGGACAGGGATGAAAAACTGTTTTTT
>14|TRBV11-3|.|.|TRBJ2-1
CASSLGPGYNEQFF
TGTGCCAGCAGCTTGGGGCCCGGCTACAATGAGCAGTTCTTC
>14|TRBV3-1/TRBV3-2|.|.|TRBJ1-1
CASSQGGVGTEAFF
TGTGCCAGCAGCCAAGGGGGGGTCGGCACTGAAGCTTTCTTT
>15|TRBV4-1|.|.|TRBJ1-2
CASSQDAGARYGYTF
TGCGCCAGCAGCCAAGATGCGGGGGCTCGGTATGGCTACACCTTC
>13|TRBV30|few|.|TRBJ1-1
CAWSYRALGEAFF
TGTGCCTGGAGTTACAGGGCTTTGGGTGAAGCTTTCTTT
>14|TRBV19|.|.|TRBJ2-5
CASSRREGRETQYF
TGTGCCAGTAGTAGAAGAGAGGGCAGGGAGACCCAGTACTTC
>14|TRBV10-3|.|.|TRBJ2-1
CATRAGASYNEQFF
TGTGCCACAAGGGCAGGGGCGAGCTACAATGAGCAGTTCTTC
>13|TRBV6-4|.|TRBD1|TRBJ1-2
CASSAQGAGGYTF
TGTGCCAGCAGTGCACAGGGGGCGGGAGGCTACACCTTC
>17|TRBV4-1|once|TRBD2|TRBJ2-5
CASSQVGLSGERETQYF
TGCGCCAGCAGCCAAGTTGGTCTCAGCGGGGAGCGGGAGACCCAGTACTTC
>14|TRBV7-2|.|.|TRBJ2-3
CASSYISGTDTQYF
TGTGCCAGCAGCTACATTAGCGGCACAGATACGCAGTATTTT
>17|TRBV10-3|.|TRBD1|TRBJ2-5
CAISTSGTGYTQETQYF
TGTGCCATCAGTACATCTGGGACAGGGTATACACAAGAGACCCAGTACTTC
>16|TRBV5-4|.|.|TRBJ1-3
CASSSTQGYPGNTIYF
TGTGCCAGCAGCTCGACGCAGGGCTACCCTGGAAACACCATATATTTT
>16|TRBV9|.|TRBD1|TRBJ2-1
CASTARGQGAINEQFF
TGTGCCAGCACGGCCCGGGGACAGGGGGCTATCAATGAGCAGTTCTTC
>16|TRBV13|.|.|TRBJ2-1
CASSFGLFPGSDEQFF
TGTGCCAGCAGCTTCGGACTATTCCCAGGCTCGGATGAGCAGTTCTTC
>17|TRBV10-2|.|TRBD1|TRBJ1-3
CASSETGTGGSGNTIYF
TGCGCCAGCAGTGAAACCGGGACAGGGGGCTCTGGAAACACCATATATTTT
>18|TRBV11-2|.|.|TRBJ2-1
CASTVRGRALGTYNEQFF
TGTGCCAGCACGGTAAGGGGGAGGGCCCTCGGAACCTACAATGAGCAGTTCTTC
>15|TRBV29-1|.|TRBD2|TRBJ2-1
CSVVPGLAADNEQFF
TGCAGCGTCGTACCGGGACTAGCGGCTGACAATGAGCAGTTCTTC
>13|TRBV28|few|.|TRBJ1-6
CAIAGSYNSPLHF
TGTGCCATCGCCGGGAGTTATAATTCACCCCTCCACTTT
>15|TRBV5-1|once|TRBD2|TRBJ2-1
CASSGGLAGANEQFF
TGCGCCAGCAGCGGGGGACTAGCGGGAGCCAATGAGCAGTTCTTC
>17|TRBV5-1|.|TRBD1|TRBJ2-6
CASSLSGTGTGANVLTF
TGCGCCAGCAGCTTATCCGGGACAGGGACCGGGGCCAACGTCCTGACTTTC
>14|TRBV29-1|.|TRBD2|TRBJ2-1
CSAQTSGSANEQFF
TGCAGCGCTCAGACTAGCGGGAGCGCCAATGAGCAGTTCTTC
>14|TRBV11-2|.|.|TRBJ1-6
CASSLWTGYSPLHF
TGTGCCAGCAGCTTATGGACGGGGTACTCACCCCTCCACTTT
>15|TRBV18|.|.|TRBJ2-1
CASSPETGARNEQFF
TGTGCCAGCTCACCAGAGACGGGAGCGCGCAATGAGCAGTTCTTC
>14|TRBV7-2|.|TRBD1|TRBJ1-1
CASKKQGGYTEAFF
TGTGCCAGCAAAAAACAGGGGGGATACACTGAAGCTTTCTTT
>16|TRBV28|.|TRBD1|TRBJ1-3
CASSSGTGPIGNTIYF
TGTGCCAGCAGTTCGGGGACAGGACCCATAGGAAACACCATATATTTT
>16|TRBV10-3|.|TRBD2|TRBJ2-3
CAISPGLAGVTDTQYF
TGTGCCATCAGCCCGGGACTAGCGGGGGTCACAGATACGCAGTATTTT
>15|TRBV28|.|.|TRBJ2-7
CASSLDPYRADEQYF
TGTGCCAGCAGTTTAGATCCGTACAGGGCGGACGAGCAGTACTTC
>14|TRBV19|.|.|TRBJ1-1
CASSRTGTASEAFF
TGTGCCAGTAGTAGAACAGGGACGGCTAGTGAAGCTTTCTTT
>14|TRBV6-6|once|TRBD2|TRBJ2-3
CASNYVGGGDTQYF
TGTGCCAGCAACTACGTTGGGGGGGGAGATACGCAGTATTTT
>14|TRBV19|.|.|TRBJ1-1
CASSPGGSGTEAFF
TGTGCCAGTAGTCCCGGGGGGTCGGGCACTGAAGCTTTCTTT
>13|TRBV24-1|.|.|TRBJ1-3
CATSEPGGNTIYF
TGTGCCACCAGTGAACCAGGCGGAAACACCATATATTTT
>14|TRBV28|once|.|TRBJ1-4
CASSSSRVEEGLFF
TGTGCCAGCAGTTCCTCTAGGGTAGAGGAGGGACTGTTTTTT
>14|TRBV19|.|.|TRBJ1-6
CASSTRQNNSPLHF
TGTGCCAGTAGTACCCGACAGAATAATTCACCCCTCCACTTT
>15|TRBV9|.|TRBD1|TRBJ1-1
CASSASGGAGTEAFF
TGTGCCAGCAGCGCCTCAGGGGGCGCGGGCACTGAAGCTTTCTTT
>15|TRBV10-3|.|TRBD1|TRBJ2-1
CAISSGTGVYNEQFF
TGTGCCATCAGTTCCGGGACAGGCGTCTACAATGAGCAGTTCTTC
>15|TRBV2|.|TRBD2|TRBJ2-7
CASRHDGLARYEQYF
TGTGCCAGCAGACACGACGGACTAGCCCGCTACGAGCAGTACTTC
>16|TRBV29-1|.|TRBD1|TRBJ1-4
CSVEPPGTETNEKLFF
TGCAGCGTTGAGCCCCCCGGGACAGAAACTAATGAAAAACTGTTTTTT
>15|TRBV5-1|.|TRBD2|TRBJ2-3
CASSRASGNTDTQYF
TGCGCCAGCAGCCGGGCTAGCGGAAACACAGATACGCAGTATTTT
>14|TRBV28|.|.|TRBJ1-2
CASSTPTGLHGYTF
TGTGCCAGCAGTACCCCAACAGGGCTTCATGGCTACACCTTC
>17|TRBV24-1|.|TRBD2|TRBJ2-1
CATSESSGSQHYNEQFF
TGTGCCACCAGTGAATCTAGCGGGAGCCAACACTACAATGAGCAGTTCTTC
>16|TRBV7-8|.|.|TRBJ1-6
CASSTGRGAFGSPLHF
TGTGCCAGCAGCACTGGACGGGGGGCCTTCGGTTCACCCCTCCACTTT
>14|TRBV2|.|TRBD1|TRBJ1-1
CASSIGTERSEAFF
TGTGCCAGCAGTATCGGGACAGAAAGGTCTGAAGCTTTCTTT
>15|TRBV14|.|TRBD1|TRBJ2-1
CASSQPNRGNNEQFF
TGTGCCAGCAGCCAACCGAACAGGGGCAACAATGAGCAGTTCTTC
>13|TRBV19|few|.|TRBJ1-1
CASSIDRGPEAFF
TGTGCCAGTAGTATAGACAGGGGCCCTGAAGCTTTCTTT
>13|TRBV5-8|.|.|TRBJ1-2
CASNGGHGYGYTF
TGTGCCAGCAACGGGGGGCACGGCTATGGCTACACCTTC
>18|TRBV27|.|TRBD2|TRBJ2-3
CASAGASGRALIGGTQYF
TGTGCCAGCGCCGGGGCTAGCGGGAGGGCCCTGATAGGCGGTACGCAGTATTTT
>14|TRBV9|.|.|TRBJ2-7
CASSPQGLSYEQYF
TGTGCCAGCAGCCCCCAGGGGCTCTCCTACGAGCAGTACTTC